The entry below gives a single T cell receptor beta chain sequence along with its context. Its cognate antigen is unknown. The data derive from a study of CD8 T cells in ankylosing spondylitis. Study results and caveats: Prior literature has documented some motif variants in synovial fluid and blood from reactive arthritis.

Germline V CDR1 and CDR2: SGHRS, YFSETQ. V was pared by 0 bases and J by 2 bases, with 20 bases between. The CDR3 runs 18 residues. One entry per CDR3 protein results from TCRdb running MiXCR on the 5' RACE reads. The sample consists of fewer than 180,000 distinct CDR3 sequences, under 45% of them appearing once. The receptor's source is a male donor with ankylosing spondylitis. The rearrangement uses TRBV5-1 and TRBJ2-5; the D gene is possibly TRBD1 (6 bases). The specimen sequenced was synovial fluid, either unsorted or a sorted T cell fraction (not recorded which). In DNA form, the CDR3 reads TGCGCCAGCAGCTTGGTTGGCCTAGGGACACAACTACAAGAGACCCAGTACTTC. It translates to CASSLVGLGTQLQETQYF.